Below are 9 T cell receptor beta chains sequenced from a single sample in a study of blood T cell repertoires in COVID-19. Generated by immunoSEQ multiplex PCR, the TCRdb table keeps only in-frame clones and is missing some. The table includes some 180,000 clones, about three quarters detected once. Specimen: peripheral blood. These TCRs come from a woman between 45 and 65 years old with active or convalescent COVID-19.

V and J are TRBV7-2 and TRBJ2-5; 8 bases agree with TRBD1. Trimming took 6 bases from V and 2 from J; bases not matched to a gene: 5. The CDR3 runs 14 residues. Germline V gene sequence: CDR1 SGHTA, CDR2 FQGNSA. CDR3 coding DNA: TGTGCCAGCAGAGAAAACAGGGGGCAAGAGACCCAGTACTTC. Translated: CASRENRGQETQYF.

The chain links TRBV5-3 to TRBJ1-3, with TRBD1 as a possible D gene (5 bases). TRBV5-3 is identified as an open reading frame with a role that is uncertain. Trimming shortened V by 0 bases and J by 4 bases, and 11 bases separated the two germline ends. The CDR3 has 15 residues. CDR3 bases: TGTGCCAGAAGCTTGGGCCAGGGTCTCGGAAACACCATATATTTT. Protein: CARSLGQGLGNTIYF.

The chain recombines TRBV4-3 with TRBJ2-4; the D is unclear. V gave up 3 bases and J gave up 4 bases, with 16 bases separating them. The CDR3 runs to 16 residues. CDR1 and CDR2 (germline): LGHNA, YSLEER. CDR3: CASSQSRRESKNIQYF. As DNA, the CDR3 is TGCGCCAGCAGCCAGAGTCGGAGAGAGTCTAAAAACATTCAGTACTTC.

This chain connects TRBV7-9 to TRBJ1-4, with no clear D. Trimming removed 2 bases at V and 8 bases at J, with 12 bases between. Germline V gene data show CDR1 as SEHNR and CDR2 as FQNEAQ (reference sequence). The CDR3 loop spans 14 amino acids. The CDR3 loop is CASSLSTAVEKLFF. CDR3 sequence (DNA): TGTGCCAGCAGCTTAAGCACAGCTGTAGAAAAACTGTTTTTT.

The chain combines TRBV19 with TRBJ2-7, with 10 bases lining up with TRBD1. The V gene's germline CDR1 is LNHDA and CDR2 SQIVND (reference sequence). V dropped 11 bases and J dropped 4; count of bases not matched to a gene: 8. This CDR3 comprises 13 residues. CDR3: CASKAGQGYEQYF. In DNA form, the CDR3 reads TGTGCCTCGAAAGCGGGACAGGGGTACGAGCAGTACTTC.

The DNA for the CDR3 is TGTGCCAGCAGCTTGCAAGTCGATCGATATCGGGGCAATCAGCCCCAGCATTTT. Translation: CASSLQVDRYRGNQPQHF. The chain uses TRBV5-6 and TRBJ1-5; D is undetermined. There are 18 residues in the CDR3. CDR1 is SGHDT, CDR2 YYEEEE, per germline. Trimming pared 1 base from V and 2 bases from J, leaving 19 bases between.

This clone was counted only a few times. This chain connects TRBV5-4 to TRBJ1-2; weak D call: TRBD1 (6 bases). Trimming shortened V by 6 bases and J by 5 bases, and 14 bases separated the two germline ends. CDR1 is SGHNT and CDR2 is YYREEE in the germline V gene (reference sequence). This CDR3 has 13 residues. CDR3 loop: CASTPDRQYGYTF. Written as DNA, the CDR3 is TGTGCCAGCACCCCAGACAGGCAGTATGGCTACACCTTC.

The chain combines TRBV28 with TRBJ2-5; perhaps TRBD1 as D (6 bases). Germline V CDR1 and CDR2: MDHEN, SYDVKM. With 4 bases removed from V and 0 bases from J, the gap between germline ends came to 9 bases. The CDR3 has 14 amino acids. The CDR3 nucleotides are TGTGCCAGCAGTTCCCGGGACAACCAAGAGACCCAGTACTTC. Translated: CASSSRDNQETQYF.

CDR3 sequence reads: CASSPFRTGRNGDPGELFF. CDR3 nucleotides: TGTGCCAGCAGCCCATTCAGGACAGGGAGGAACGGTGATCCCGGGGAGCTGTTTTTT. V gene TRBV9 combines with J gene TRBJ2-2, with TRBD1 identical over 8 bases. Germline-derived CDR1 and CDR2 are SGDLS and YYNGEE. The CDR3 is 19 amino acids. V was clipped by 4 bases and J by 6 bases; unmatched bases: 20.